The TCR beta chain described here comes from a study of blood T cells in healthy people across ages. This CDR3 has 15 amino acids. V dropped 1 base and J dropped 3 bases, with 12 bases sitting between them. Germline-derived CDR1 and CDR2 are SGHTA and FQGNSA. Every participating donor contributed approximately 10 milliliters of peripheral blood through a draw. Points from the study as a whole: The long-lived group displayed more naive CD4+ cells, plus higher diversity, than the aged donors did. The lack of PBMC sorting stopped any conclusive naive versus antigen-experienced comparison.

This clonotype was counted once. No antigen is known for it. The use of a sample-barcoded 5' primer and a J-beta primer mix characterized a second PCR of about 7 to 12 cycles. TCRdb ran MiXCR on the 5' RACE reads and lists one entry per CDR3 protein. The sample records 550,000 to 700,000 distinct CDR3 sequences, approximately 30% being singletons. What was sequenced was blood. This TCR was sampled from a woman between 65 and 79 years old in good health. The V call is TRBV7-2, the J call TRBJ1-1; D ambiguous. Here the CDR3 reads CASSLERSGYTEAFF. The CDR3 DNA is TGTGCCAGCAGCTTAGAGCGCTCCGGATACACTGAAGCTTTCTTT.